The source of this TCR beta chain is a study of T cell repertoires in cytomegalovirus infection (dated 2019 in TCRdb). Notes on the research overall: Donor HLA type was relevant to the analysis, as public TCR beta signatures indicated carriage of CMV infection together with the matching HLA type. Overall results and qualifications from the work: The ex vivo response was dominated by HLA-C-restricted CMV-specific TCR beta clonotypes, which also provided the single most frequent clonotype in two of eight donors. Cumulative frequency of public TCR beta family members discriminated carriers of CMV infection plus the relevant HLA type in this cohort and an independent roughly 340-donor cohort.

In regard to this clonotype: The antigen it binds to is not known. Base qualities are missing; no much larger clone stands one base away.

The sequencer was an Illumina HiSeq 1500. TCRdb applied fastp at Q25 and MiXCR to the public reads, then kept only in-frame beta chains. A single entry per CDR3 protein holds the most common genes and DNA from its merged rows. For this sample there are about 180,000 distinct CDR3 sequences; 13% to 15% appear just once. The top ten clonotypes cover 25% to 30% of the sample. CDR1 SGHAT and CDR2 FQNNGV are derived from the germline V gene. The CDR3 runs 16 amino acids, cysteine and phenylalanine included. The sequence is cut down to CDR3 DNA, 48 bases in frame from base 1. Trimming leaves V shorter by 4 bases and J shorter by 1 base, with the junction holding 6 bases beyond the gene matches.

Here the chain combines TRBV11-2 and TRBJ2-2, with 7 bases aligning to TRBD1. Sequenced: PBMCs. This TCR derives from a human donor in good health (CMV status not recorded). Some clones in this sample may be carry-over from other donors' samples. CDR3 loop: CASSSHRGLNTGELFF. The nucleotide sequence is given as TGTGCCAGCAGCTCCCACAGGGGATTGAACACCGGGGAGCTGTTTTTT.